These 21 T cell receptor beta chains were all obtained from the same sample, sequenced in a study of blood T cells in healthy people across ages. The authors ran a second PCR of roughly 6 to 12 cycles using a sample-barcoded 5' primer and a J-beta primer mix. TCRdb re-called the 5' RACE reads with MiXCR, one entry per CDR3 protein. This sample has around 280,000 distinct CDR3 sequences, with less than 30% found just once. The sample consisted of blood. Source of these receptors: a woman aged 65 to 85 in good health.

As to this clonotype: Given a much more abundant clone one base away, this may be a read error. The rearrangement joins TRBV29-1 to TRBJ2-7; D is unclear. This CDR3 has 13 amino acids. Germline CDR1 reads SQVTM; CDR2 reads ANQGSEA. Trimming cost V 1 base and J 8 bases, with 15 bases left between them. CDR3 sequence: CSVEAHSLRQQYF. In DNA form, the CDR3 reads TGCAGCGTTGAAGCCCACAGTCTCCGTCAGCAGTACTTC.

The gene calls are TRBV7-8 and TRBJ2-7, with D hard to call. The CDR3 length is 13 residues. The germline CDR1 and CDR2 sequences are SGHVS and FQNEAQ. V lost 5 bases to trimming and J lost 2 bases, with 10 bases between them. The CDR3 DNA reads TGTGCCAGCAGCCATGGAGCTACCTACGAGCAGTACTTC. Its protein product is CASSHGATYEQYF.

The chain joins TRBV4-1 to TRBJ2-1; 9 positions match TRBD1. Germline CDR1 is MGHRA and CDR2 is YSYEKL. The CDR3 is 16 amino acids. V was clipped by 5 bases and J by 4 bases; unmatched bases: 9. The CDR3 reads CASSEPDRGLYNEQFF. The CDR3 nucleotides are TGCGCCAGCAGCGAACCGGACAGGGGCCTTTACAATGAGCAGTTCTTC.

This clonotype occurred a few times. The chain links TRBV19 to TRBJ2-3; TRBD2 matches 7 bases. With V trimmed by 1 base and J by 5 bases, 6 bases remained unmatched. CDR1 and CDR2 from the germline V gene are LNHDA and SQIVND (reference sequence). There are 15 residues in the CDR3. In DNA, the CDR3 is TGTGCCAGTAGTATAGTAACGGGAGGAGGAGATACGCAGTATTTT. Translating it yields CASSIVTGGGDTQYF.

The sample holds a few counts of this clonotype. J is TRBJ2-1 and V is TRBV28; TRBD2 matches 8 bases. CDR1 MDHEN and CDR2 SYDVKM come from the germline V gene. CDR3 length equals 17 residues. V lost 6 bases and J lost 0; bases outside the gene matches: 10. The CDR3 loop reads CASSGLLAESSYNEQFF. Written as DNA, the CDR3 is TGTGCCAGCAGCGGATTACTAGCGGAGAGCTCCTACAATGAGCAGTTCTTC.

This clonotype was picked up a small number of times. The V and J genes are TRBV6-7 and TRBJ2-5, with TRBD2 matching over 10 bases. The J call may be mistaken, given a closer DNA end match to TRBJ2-1. TRBV6-7 carries the ORF label, with uncertain function. CDR3 length equals 16 residues. CDR3 in DNA: TGTGCCAGCACTCCAGGTCCGGGACTAGCGTTGGATGAGCAGTTCTTC. Protein sequence: CASTPGPGLALDEQFF.

This chain's CDR3 is CASSTRDPTDTQYF. CDR3 sequence (DNA): TGTGCCAGCAGCACCCGGGACCCCACAGATACGCAGTATTTT. This chain uses TRBV12-3 or TRBV12-4 with TRBJ2-3; the D call may be TRBD1 or TRBD2 (5 bases each). With 6 bases removed from V and 2 bases from J, the gap between germline ends came to 12 bases. The CDR3 is 14 residues long.

There are a few counts of this clonotype. This chain joins TRBV9 and TRBJ2-5; D gene uncertain. CDR1 SGDLS and CDR2 YYNGEE come from the germline V gene. This CDR3 spans 13 amino acids. Trimming stripped 0 bases from V and 3 bases from J, with 6 bases between. CDR3 nucleotides: TGTGCCAGCAGCGTAGCCAGTAAAGAGACCCAGTACTTC. Protein sequence: CASSVASKETQYF.

This clonotype showed up just a few times. The chain has TRBV4-2 and TRBJ1-2; 12 bases are a match to TRBD1. The germline V gene has CDR1 LGHNA and CDR2 YNFKEQ. V lost 3 bases to trimming and J lost 4 bases; unmatched junction nucleotides: 3. The CDR3 runs to 15 residues. The CDR3 here is CASSQGTGGGYGYTF. CDR3 DNA: TGTGCCAGCAGCCAGGGGACAGGGGGCGGCTATGGCTACACCTTC.

This clonotype was detected a few times. V and J are TRBV12-3 or TRBV12-4 and TRBJ1-2; D is unresolved. The CDR3 has 11 amino acids. The germline V and J ends were trimmed by 5 bases and 5 bases, with 6 bases remaining between them. The chain's CDR3 is CASSPGYGYTF. CDR3 nucleotides: TGTGCCAGCAGTCCGGGTTATGGCTACACCTTC.

The V and J genes are TRBV2 and TRBJ2-7; no reliable D call. This CDR3 is built from 14 residues. The ends were cut back, 6 bases at V and 2 bases at J, with 14 bases in the middle. CDR1 is SNHLY, CDR2 FYNNEI, per germline. The CDR3 coding sequence is TGTGCCAGCAGCCAAGGACCTACGGCCTACGAGCAGTACTTC. Protein sequence: CASSQGPTAYEQYF.

The chain uses TRBV4-3 and TRBJ2-5; 8 bases agree with TRBD2. The DNA end lines up better with TRBJ2-1; the J call may be wrong. Germline V gene sequence: CDR1 LGHNA, CDR2 YSLEER. The CDR3 covers 16 residues. CDR3 sequence: CASSRGLGLESNEQFF. The CDR3 DNA reads as TGCGCCAGCAGCCGGGGCTTGGGACTAGAGAGTAATGAGCAGTTCTTC.

This chain joins TRBV3-1 and TRBJ2-6, with D possibly being TRBD2 (5 bases). Germline V CDR1 and CDR2: LGHDT, YNNKEL (reference sequence). The CDR3 length is 17 residues. Deletions cut 0 bases from V and 0 bases from J, with 9 bases between. The CDR3 nucleotides read TGTGCCAGCAGCCAAGAGGGGAGTTTCTCTGGGGCCAACGTCCTGACTTTC. As protein: CASSQEGSFSGANVLTF.

This clonotype was found a few times. DNA for the CDR3: TGTGCCAGCAGTCTCTCAGATGGGGGAGATACGCAGTATTTT. This sequence encodes CASSLSDGGDTQYF. The rearrangement joins TRBV11-2 to TRBJ2-3; tentatively, D is TRBD1 or TRBD2 (5 bases each). CDR3 size: 14 residues. Deletions cut 6 bases from V and 5 bases from J, with 15 bases between. CDR1 is SGHAT, CDR2 FQNNGV, per germline.

On this clonotype: Relative to the germline gene, one junction end is altered; a read error may explain this. The gene calls are TRBV4-2 and TRBJ2-7; maybe TRBD2 (6 bases). CDR1 and CDR2 from the germline V gene are LGHNA and YNFKEQ. CDR3 length: 16 residues. The CDR3 loop reads CACSQDGVAVSYEQYF. The CDR3 DNA follows: TGTGCCTGCAGCCAAGATGGAGTAGCGGTATCCTACGAGCAGTACTTC.

This clonotype was picked up a small number of times. The V and J genes are TRBV12-3 or TRBV12-4 and TRBJ2-3; the D is unclear. This CDR3 has 11 residues. V dropped 5 bases and J dropped 9 bases, with 9 bases sitting between them. As DNA, the CDR3 is TGTGCCAGCAGTAAGGTTGGGACGCAGTATTTT. It is translated as CASSKVGTQYF.

Only a few counts were recorded for this clonotype. The chain employs TRBV4-2 and TRBJ2-3; D is possibly TRBD2 (5 bases). Trimming pared 1 base from V and 2 bases from J, leaving 16 bases between. The CDR3 is 17 residues long. Germline V CDR1 and CDR2: LGHNA, YNFKEQ. CDR3 amino acids: CASSQGTGRTDTDTQYF. The CDR3 region has the DNA TGTGCCAGCAGCCAAGGCACGGGAAGAACTGACACAGATACGCAGTATTTT.

This chain connects TRBV7-9 to TRBJ1-4; D unclear. V was pared by 1 base and J by 3 bases, with 6 bases between. Germline loops: CDR1 SEHNR, CDR2 FQNEAQ (reference sequence). This CDR3 has 14 amino acids. The CDR3 coding sequence is TGTGCCAGCAGCTTAGTCAGGCCTAATGAAAAACTGTTTTTT. It translates to CASSLVRPNEKLFF.

The CDR3 loop is CASSKIGLWSFF. The DNA of the CDR3 is TGTGCCAGCAGCAAAATAGGTCTCTGGTCTTTCTTT. This chain links TRBV21-1 with TRBJ1-1. TRBV21-1 counts as a pseudogene. CDR3 length: 12 residues.

The chain links TRBV18 to TRBJ2-5; D assignment may be TRBD1 or TRBD2 (5 bases each). With 0 bases removed from V and 4 bases from J, the gap between germline ends came to 15 bases. The CDR3 is 16 amino acids. Germline V gene data show CDR1 as KGHSH and CDR2 as LQKENI. The chain's CDR3 is CASSPPQQGRSETQYF. The CDR3 DNA follows: TGTGCCAGCTCACCACCGCAGCAGGGACGGTCAGAGACCCAGTACTTC.

This chain links TRBV7-2 with TRBJ2-5; either TRBD1 or TRBD2 may fit D (6 bases each). V lost 1 base and J 11 bases, leaving 17 bases between the germline ends. The CDR3 has 14 residues. Looked up from germline, CDR1 is SGHTA and CDR2 is FQGNSA. The CDR3 DNA reads TGTGCCAGCAGCTTAGTGGGGGGCAGCTCCCAGCAGTACTTC. Its protein product is CASSLVGGSSQQYF.